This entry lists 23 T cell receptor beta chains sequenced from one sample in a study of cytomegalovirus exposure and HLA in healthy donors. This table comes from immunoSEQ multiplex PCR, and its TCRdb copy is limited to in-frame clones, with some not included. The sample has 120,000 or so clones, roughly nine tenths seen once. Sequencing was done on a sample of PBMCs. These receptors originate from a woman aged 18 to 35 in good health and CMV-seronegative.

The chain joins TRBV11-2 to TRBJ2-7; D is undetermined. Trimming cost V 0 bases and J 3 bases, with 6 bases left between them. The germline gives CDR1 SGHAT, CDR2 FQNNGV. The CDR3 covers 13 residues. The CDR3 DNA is TGTGCCAGCAGCTTAGAGTCAGGCTACGAGCAGTACTTC. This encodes CASSLESGYEQYF.

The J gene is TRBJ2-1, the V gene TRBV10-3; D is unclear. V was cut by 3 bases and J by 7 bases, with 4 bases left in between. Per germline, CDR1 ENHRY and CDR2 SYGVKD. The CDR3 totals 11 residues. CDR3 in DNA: TGTGCCATCAGTGAATTAAATGAGCAGTTCTTC. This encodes CAISELNEQFF.

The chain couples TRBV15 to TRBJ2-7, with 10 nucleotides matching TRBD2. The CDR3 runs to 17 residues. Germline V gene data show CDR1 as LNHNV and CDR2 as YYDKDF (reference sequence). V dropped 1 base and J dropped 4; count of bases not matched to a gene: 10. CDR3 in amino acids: CATSRATRGLARYEQYF. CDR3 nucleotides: TGTGCCACCAGCAGAGCCACAAGGGGACTAGCGCGATACGAGCAGTACTTC.

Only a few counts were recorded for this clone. CDR3 in amino acids: CASSLRAGSNQPQHF. The CDR3 DNA reads as TGTGCCAGTAGCCTTCGAGCAGGGAGCAATCAGCCCCAGCATTTT. This chain joins TRBV19 and TRBJ1-5; weak D call: TRBD1 (5 bases). The CDR3 totals 15 residues. Germline CDR1 is LNHDA and CDR2 is SQIVND (reference sequence). Trimming removed 6 bases at V and 1 base at J, with 13 bases between.

In DNA, the CDR3 is TGTGCCAGCAGCTTAGGCGGACGGGATCCCACCTTC. The encoded protein is CASSLGGRDPTF. The rearrangement uses TRBV13 and TRBJ1-2; no firm D call. Per the germline V gene, CDR1 is PRHDT and CDR2 is FYEKMQ (reference sequence). V was cut by 0 bases and J by 13 bases, with 12 bases left in between. CDR3 length equals 12 residues.

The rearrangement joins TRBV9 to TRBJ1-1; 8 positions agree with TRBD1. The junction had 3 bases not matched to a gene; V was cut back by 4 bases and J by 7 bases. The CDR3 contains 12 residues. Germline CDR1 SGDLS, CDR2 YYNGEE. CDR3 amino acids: CASSSGQGEAFF. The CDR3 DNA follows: TGTGCCAGCAGCTCTGGACAGGGTGAAGCTTTCTTT.

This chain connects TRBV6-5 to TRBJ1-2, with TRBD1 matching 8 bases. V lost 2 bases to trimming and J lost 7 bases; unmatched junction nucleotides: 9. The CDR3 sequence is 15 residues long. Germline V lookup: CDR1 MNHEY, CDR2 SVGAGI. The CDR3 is CASSYTAGGLSGYTF. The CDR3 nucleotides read TGTGCCAGCAGTTACACGGCAGGGGGCTTGTCTGGCTACACCTTC.

The CDR3 DNA reads TGTGCCAGCAGTGAAGCGTGGGGCGTAGAAGAAAAACTGTTTTTT. It codes for CASSEAWGVEEKLFF. The chain links TRBV6-1 to TRBJ1-4; a weak D match, TRBD1 (5 bases). The CDR3 has 15 amino acids. V was clipped by 0 bases and J by 8 bases, with 13 bases between them. CDR1 is MNHNS and CDR2 is SASEGT in the germline V gene.

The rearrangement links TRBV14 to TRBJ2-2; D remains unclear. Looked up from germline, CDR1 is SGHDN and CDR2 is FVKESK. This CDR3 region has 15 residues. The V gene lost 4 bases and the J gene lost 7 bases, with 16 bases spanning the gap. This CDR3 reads CASSPWAISRGELFF. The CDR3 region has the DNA TGTGCCAGCAGCCCGTGGGCCATCTCACGCGGGGAGCTGTTTTTT.

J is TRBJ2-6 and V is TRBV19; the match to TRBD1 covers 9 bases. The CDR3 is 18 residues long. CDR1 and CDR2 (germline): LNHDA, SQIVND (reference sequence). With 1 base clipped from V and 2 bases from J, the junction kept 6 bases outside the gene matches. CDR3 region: CASSIGGQGFAGANVLTF. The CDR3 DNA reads TGTGCCAGTAGTATAGGTGGACAGGGGTTCGCTGGGGCCAACGTCCTGACTTTC.

The CDR3 protein is CASSLGTSGRHNEQFF. In nucleotides, the CDR3 is TGTGCCAGCTCACTCGGGACTAGCGGGAGGCACAATGAGCAGTTCTTC. The V and J genes are TRBV18 and TRBJ2-1, with TRBD2 matching over 15 bases. J lost 5 bases, V lost 4 bases, and 3 bases had no gene match. This CDR3 has 16 residues. The V gene's germline CDR1 is KGHSH and CDR2 LQKENI. Supplemented by reference TRBV18 and TRBJ2-1, the full variable domain reads NAGVMQNPRHLVRRRGQEARLRCSPMKGHSHVYWYRQLPEEGLKFMVYLQKENIIDESGMPKERFSAEFPKEGPSILRIQQVVRGDSAAYFCASSLGTSGRHNEQFFGPGTRLTVL.

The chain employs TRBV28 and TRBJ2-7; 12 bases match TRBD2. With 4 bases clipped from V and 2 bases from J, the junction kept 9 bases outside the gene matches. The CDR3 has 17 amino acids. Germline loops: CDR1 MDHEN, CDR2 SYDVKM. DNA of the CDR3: TGTGCCAGCAGTTGGGGACTAGCGGGTCAAAGGACCTACGAGCAGTACTTC. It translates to CASSWGLAGQRTYEQYF.

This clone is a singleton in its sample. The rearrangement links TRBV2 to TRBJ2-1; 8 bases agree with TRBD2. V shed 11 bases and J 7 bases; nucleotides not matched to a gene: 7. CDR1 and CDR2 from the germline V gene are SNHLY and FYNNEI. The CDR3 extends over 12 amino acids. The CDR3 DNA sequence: TGTGCCGGCGGAGCGGGGGTGAATGAGCAGTTCTTC. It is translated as CAGGAGVNEQFF.

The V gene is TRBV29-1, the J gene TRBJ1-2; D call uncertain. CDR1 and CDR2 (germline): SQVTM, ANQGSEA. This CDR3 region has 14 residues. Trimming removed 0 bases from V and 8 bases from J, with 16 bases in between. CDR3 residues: CSVEDPGGLEGYTF. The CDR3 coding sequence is TGCAGCGTTGAAGATCCGGGAGGACTGGAAGGCTACACCTTC.

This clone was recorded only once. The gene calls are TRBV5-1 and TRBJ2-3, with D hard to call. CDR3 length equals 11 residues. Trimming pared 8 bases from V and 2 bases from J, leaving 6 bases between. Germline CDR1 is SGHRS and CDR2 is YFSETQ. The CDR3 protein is CASIYTDTQYF. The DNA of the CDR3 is TGCGCCAGTATTTACACAGATACGCAGTATTTT.

The CDR3 spells CASSYSGISNEQFF. CDR3 bases: TGTGCCAGCAGTTATTCCGGGATCTCCAATGAGCAGTTCTTC. The chain couples TRBV7-9 to TRBJ2-1; possible D gene TRBD2, 5 bases. V shed 6 bases and J shed 6 bases, with 15 bases lying between them. CDR1 and CDR2 (germline): SEHNR, FQNEAQ (reference sequence). The CDR3 loop spans 14 amino acids.

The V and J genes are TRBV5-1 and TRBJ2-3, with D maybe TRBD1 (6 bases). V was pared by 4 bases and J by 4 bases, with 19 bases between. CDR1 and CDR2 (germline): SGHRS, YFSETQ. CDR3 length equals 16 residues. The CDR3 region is CASSPRTVSGPDTQYF. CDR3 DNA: TGCGCCAGCAGCCCACGGACAGTGTCAGGGCCAGATACGCAGTATTTT.

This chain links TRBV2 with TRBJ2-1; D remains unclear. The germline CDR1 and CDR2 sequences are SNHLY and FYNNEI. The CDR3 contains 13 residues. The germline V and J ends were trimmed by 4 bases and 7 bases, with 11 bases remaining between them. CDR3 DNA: TGTGCCAGCAGTGTTGAGACTCAAAATGAGCAGTTCTTC. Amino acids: CASSVETQNEQFF.

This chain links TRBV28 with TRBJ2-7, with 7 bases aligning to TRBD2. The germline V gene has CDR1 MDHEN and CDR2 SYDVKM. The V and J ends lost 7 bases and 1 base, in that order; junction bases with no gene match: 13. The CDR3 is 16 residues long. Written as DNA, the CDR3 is TGTGCCAGCACCAAAAGGGTACTAGCGAAGTCCTACGAGCAGTACTTC. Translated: CASTKRVLAKSYEQYF.

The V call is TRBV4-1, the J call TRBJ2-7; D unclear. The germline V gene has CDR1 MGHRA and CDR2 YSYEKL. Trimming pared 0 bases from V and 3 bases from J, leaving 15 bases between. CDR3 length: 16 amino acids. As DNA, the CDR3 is TGCGCCAGCAGCCAAGATCCCGGAGACCCCAGCTACGAGCAGTACTTC. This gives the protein CASSQDPGDPSYEQYF.

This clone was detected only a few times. The CDR3: CASSPSYEQYF. The CDR3 bases are TGTGCCAGCAGCCCGAGCTACGAGCAGTACTTC. The chain combines TRBV7-8 with TRBJ2-7; unclear D gene. The germline V gene has CDR1 SGHVS and CDR2 FQNEAQ. The V end lost 5 bases, the J end lost 3 bases, and 5 bases lay between the germline ends. CDR3 length: 11 residues.

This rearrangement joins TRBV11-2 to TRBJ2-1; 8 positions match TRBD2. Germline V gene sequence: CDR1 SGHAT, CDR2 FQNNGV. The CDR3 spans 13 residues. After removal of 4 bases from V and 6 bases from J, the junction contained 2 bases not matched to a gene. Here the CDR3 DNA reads TGTGCCAGCAGCTCCCTAGCGGGCAATGAGCAGTTCTTC. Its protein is CASSSLAGNEQFF. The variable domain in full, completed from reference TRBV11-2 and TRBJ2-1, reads EAGVAQSPRYKIIEKRQSVAFWCNPISGHATLYWYQQILGQGPKLLIQFQNNGVVDDSQLPKDRFSAERLKGVDSTLKIQPAKLEDSAVYLCASSSLAGNEQFFGPGTRLTVL.

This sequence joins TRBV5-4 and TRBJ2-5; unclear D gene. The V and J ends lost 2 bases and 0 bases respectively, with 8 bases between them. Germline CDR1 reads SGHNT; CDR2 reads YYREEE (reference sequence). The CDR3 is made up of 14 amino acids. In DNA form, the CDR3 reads TGTGCCAGCAGCTTTGGGCGCGACCAAGAGACCCAGTACTTC. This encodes CASSFGRDQETQYF.